Shown below are 25 T cell receptor beta chains from a single sample sequenced in a study of OX40 agonist ivuxolimab in advanced cancers. Data came from immunoSEQ multiplex PCR; TCRdb stores just in-frame clones and leaves some out. The data contain fewer than 70,000 clones, roughly nine tenths of them singletons. The sample in question was CD4+ or CD8+ T cells sorted from blood, obtained in a trial of the OX40 agonist ivuxolimab. The receptor set was obtained from an adult with an advanced solid tumor such as melanoma, head and neck, liver or kidney cancer.

The chain couples TRBV7-2 to TRBJ1-3, with D possibly matching TRBD1 (5 bases). V was trimmed by 5 bases and J by 1 base, leaving 12 bases between them. Per the germline V gene, CDR1 is SGHTA and CDR2 is FQGNSA. This CDR3 is built from 15 residues. CDR3 protein: CASSHGATSGNTIYF. The CDR3 DNA is TGTGCCAGCAGCCATGGGGCAACTTCTGGAAACACCATATATTTT.

The chain combines TRBV2 with TRBJ2-2, with a possible D match to TRBD2 (6 bases). The CDR3 contains 14 residues. Trimming took 5 bases from V and 5 from J, leaving 12 bases between them. The germline CDR1 and CDR2 sequences are SNHLY and FYNNEI. The CDR3 DNA follows: TGTGCCAGCAGTATTAGTAGCGGTACCGGGGAGCTGTTTTTT. Residues: CASSISSGTGELFF. Using reference TRBV2 and TRBJ2-2 for the parts outside the CDR3, the full variable domain is EPEVTQTPSHQVTQMGQEVILRCVPISNHLYFYWYRQILGQKVEFLVSFYNNEISEKSEIFDDQFSVERPDGSNFTLKIRSTKLEDSAMYFCASSISSGTGELFFGEGSRLTVL.

CDR3 sequence: CASSISGATRLGEQYF. The CDR3, as DNA: TGTGCCAGCAGCATATCAGGAGCCACCCGTTTAGGCGAGCAGTACTTC. The chain couples TRBV6-6 to TRBJ2-7; D is unresolved. Trimming pared 6 bases from V and 6 bases from J, leaving 24 bases between. CDR3 length: 16 residues. Looked up from germline, CDR1 is MNHNY and CDR2 is SVGAGI (reference sequence).

The gene calls are TRBV7-9 and TRBJ1-4; a weak D match, TRBD1 (6 bases). The V gene's germline CDR1 is SEHNR and CDR2 FQNEAQ (reference sequence). Trimming took 2 bases from V and 6 from J, leaving 13 bases between them. This CDR3 contains 15 residues. The CDR3 nucleotides are TGTGCCAGCAGCTTAACACAGGGTAGATATGAAAAACTGTTTTTT. Its protein is CASSLTQGRYEKLFF.

The V gene is TRBV30, the J gene TRBJ1-5; no clear D gene. CDR1 GTSNPN and CDR2 SVGIG come from the germline V gene (reference sequence). The CDR3 is 14 amino acids. The V and J ends lost 0 bases and 0 bases respectively, with 6 bases between them. The DNA for the CDR3 is TGTGCCTGGAGTGTACCCGTTAGCAATCAGCCCCAGCATTTT. Translating it yields CAWSVPVSNQPQHF. The complete variable domain, with remaining parts taken from reference TRBV30 and TRBJ1-5, reads SQTIHQWPATLVQPVGSPLSLECTVEGTSNPNLYWYRQAAGRGLQLLFYSVGIGQISSEVPQNLSASRPQDRQFILSSKKLLLSDSGFYLCAWSVPVSNQPQHFGDGTRLSIL.

V is TRBV6-1 and J is TRBJ1-6; D not certain. The V end lost 6 bases, the J end lost 6 bases, and 6 bases lay between the germline ends. This CDR3 contains 12 residues. From germline, CDR1 is MNHNS and CDR2 SASEGT. The DNA for the CDR3 is TGTGCCAGCAGCCAGAGTAATTCACCCCTCCACTTT. It yields the protein CASSQSNSPLHF.

This sequence joins TRBV27 and TRBJ2-1, with 8 bases fitting TRBD2. Germline V CDR1 and CDR2: MNHEY, SMNVEV (reference sequence). Trimming at V came to 3 bases and at J to 6 bases, leaving 7 bases not matched to a gene. The CDR3 is 15 residues long. CDR3 amino acids: CASSLMGLGSNEQFF. CDR3 coding DNA: TGTGCCAGCAGTTTGATGGGACTAGGGTCCAATGAGCAGTTCTTC.

This rearrangement joins TRBV5-6 to TRBJ1-2; 7 bases fit TRBD1. This CDR3 contains 13 residues. Germline CDR1 is SGHDT and CDR2 is YYEEEE. The V and J ends lost 4 bases and 4 bases, in that order; junction bases with no gene match: 4. The CDR3 spells CASSVGTVYGYTF. In DNA form, the CDR3 reads TGTGCCAGCAGCGTCGGGACAGTCTATGGCTACACCTTC.

The chain is built from TRBV5-1 and TRBJ2-7, with TRBD1 matching 9 bases. After removal of 4 bases from V and 6 bases from J, the junction contained 8 bases not matched to a gene. Germline V gives CDR1 SGHRS, CDR2 YFSETQ. The CDR3 is 14 amino acids. The CDR3 protein is CASSPGQGKGEQYF. The CDR3 DNA is TGCGCCAGCAGCCCTGGACAGGGGAAAGGCGAGCAGTACTTC.

This chain uses TRBV6-5 with TRBJ2-1; TRBD1 agrees at 8 bases. The germline V gene has CDR1 MNHEY and CDR2 SVGAGI. J gave up 0 bases and V 5 bases, and 0 bases lay outside the gene matches. CDR3 size: 14 residues. CDR3 nucleotide sequence: TGTGCCAGCAGTACAGGGGGCTCCTACAATGAGCAGTTCTTC. Amino acid sequence: CASSTGGSYNEQFF.

The chain joins TRBV28 to TRBJ1-3; TRBD1 matches 8 bases. Germline CDR1 and CDR2: MDHEN and SYDVKM. This CDR3 region has 15 residues. After removal of 3 bases from V and 4 bases from J, the junction contained 5 bases not matched to a gene. For the CDR3, the DNA is TGTGCCAGCAGTTTGGTCAGGGGGCTCGGAAACACCATATATTTT. It specifies CASSLVRGLGNTIYF.

This chain links TRBV18 with TRBJ2-2; D ambiguous. The germline gives CDR1 KGHSH, CDR2 LQKENI. This CDR3 has 13 amino acids. V was clipped by 0 bases and J by 5 bases, with 4 bases between them. CDR3 sequence: CASSPPKTGELFF. CDR3 in DNA: TGTGCCAGCTCACCACCTAAGACCGGGGAGCTGTTTTTT.

The chain joins TRBV2 to TRBJ1-5; 7 nucleotides align to TRBD1. The CDR3 consists of 14 residues. V lost 7 bases and J lost 7; bases outside the gene matches: 10. Germline values: CDR1 SNHLY, CDR2 FYNNEI. CDR3: CASTGLTGAQPQHF. The CDR3 region has the DNA TGTGCCAGCACGGGGCTAACAGGGGCACAGCCCCAGCATTTT.

The rearrangement links TRBV11-2 to TRBJ1-5; unclear D gene. This CDR3 is 13 amino acids long. Trimming removed 5 bases at V and 0 bases at J, with 5 bases between. The V gene's germline CDR1 is SGHAT and CDR2 FQNNGV. CDR3 loop: CASSPGSNQPQHF. The DNA for the CDR3 is TGTGCCAGCAGCCCAGGTAGCAATCAGCCCCAGCATTTT.

This chain connects TRBV6-1 to TRBJ2-7, with D perhaps matching TRBD2 (6 bases). With 4 bases removed from V and 6 bases from J, the gap between germline ends came to 10 bases. The CDR3 runs 12 residues. Germline V gene data show CDR1 as MNHNS and CDR2 as SASEGT. The CDR3 region has the DNA TGTGCCAGCAGTGTGGAGGGTCCCGAGCAGTACTTC. Translating it yields CASSVEGPEQYF.

This chain joins TRBV18 and TRBJ1-2; TRBD1 matches at 9 bases. V lost 9 bases, J lost 8 bases, and 13 bases stayed unmatched. The CDR3 length is 14 residues. Germline V CDR1 and CDR2: KGHSH, LQKENI. The CDR3 here is CASEKSTGGRGYTF. The CDR3 region has the DNA TGTGCCAGTGAGAAGTCAACAGGGGGCCGGGGCTACACCTTC.

This rearrangement joins TRBV7-2 to TRBJ1-2; 11 bases are shared with TRBD1. V was pared by 6 bases and J by 2 bases, with 5 bases of the junction left unmatched. CDR3 length: 15 amino acids. Germline CDR1 and CDR2: SGHTA and FQGNSA. The chain's CDR3 is CASRTRTGGNYGYTF. The CDR3 region has the DNA TGTGCCAGCAGAACCCGGACAGGGGGCAACTATGGCTACACCTTC. The variable domain in full, completed from reference TRBV7-2 and TRBJ1-2, reads GAGVSQSPSNKVTEKGKDVELRCDPISGHTALYWYRQSLGQGLEFLIYFQGNSAPDKSGLPSDRFSAERTGGSVSTLTIQRTQQEDSAVYLCASRTRTGGNYGYTFGSGTRLTVV.

The chain joins TRBV11-2 to TRBJ2-5; D perhaps matches TRBD2 (7 bases). The germline CDR1 and CDR2 sequences are SGHAT and FQNNGV. The ends were cut back, 3 bases at V and 5 bases at J, with 22 bases in the middle. The CDR3 is 17 residues long. Here the CDR3 DNA reads TGTGCCAGCAGCTTCTCTCTGGGGCGGGGGCCCGGGGAGACCCAGTACTTC. Translation: CASSFSLGRGPGETQYF.

The J gene is TRBJ2-3, the V gene TRBV6-5; either TRBD1 or TRBD2 may supply D (6 bases each). CDR3 length: 15 residues. Germline lookup yields CDR1 MNHEY and CDR2 SVGAGI. V lost 4 bases to trimming and J lost 3 bases, with 14 bases between them. CDR3 in DNA: TGTGCCAGCAGTTCCTTTTCGGGGGCGACAGATACGCAGTATTTT. It codes for CASSSFSGATDTQYF.

The chain combines TRBV19 with TRBJ1-1; TRBD1 is a possible D gene (6 bases). The CDR3 covers 14 residues. The V and J ends lost 5 bases and 0 bases respectively, with 10 bases between them. Germline CDR1 LNHDA, CDR2 SQIVND (reference sequence). CDR3 DNA sequence: TGTGCCAGTAGTCCTACAGGGTTGAACACTGAAGCTTTCTTT. Its protein product is CASSPTGLNTEAFF.

The chain is built from TRBV30 and TRBJ1-1; D gene unclear. The germline V and J ends were trimmed by 4 bases and 1 base, with 10 bases remaining between them. From germline, CDR1 is GTSNPN and CDR2 SVGIG (reference sequence). The CDR3 extends over 13 amino acids. CDR3 loop: CAWKRQSNTEAFF. The CDR3 coding sequence is TGTGCCTGGAAAAGGCAATCGAACACTGAAGCTTTCTTT.

The chain couples TRBV5-4 to TRBJ1-2; no firm D call. CDR1 is SGHNT and CDR2 is YYREEE in the germline V gene (reference sequence). V was cut by 3 bases and J by 3 bases, with 15 bases left in between. The CDR3 consists of 15 residues. This CDR3 reads CASSSSYGPYYGYTF. As DNA, the CDR3 is TGTGCCAGCAGCTCTTCGTACGGTCCCTACTATGGCTACACCTTC. Complete variable domain (other parts from reference TRBV5-4 and TRBJ1-2): ETGVTQSPTHLIKTRGQQVTLRCSSQSGHNTVSWYQQALGQGPQFIFQYYREEENGRGNFPPRFSGLQFPNYSSELNVNALELDDSALYLCASSSSYGPYYGYTFGSGTRLTVV.

This clone was recorded once. V and J are TRBV2 and TRBJ2-6; D unclear. The CDR3 contains 15 residues. Trimming stripped 4 bases from V and 0 bases from J, with 7 bases between. Per the germline V gene, CDR1 is SNHLY and CDR2 is FYNNEI. This chain's CDR3 is CASSVESSGANVLTF. CDR3 nucleotides: TGTGCCAGCAGTGTCGAGAGCTCTGGGGCCAACGTCCTGACTTTC.

This clone came up a few times. The V call is TRBV29-1, the J call TRBJ1-2; D possibly corresponds to TRBD1 (6 bases). The CDR3 spans 13 residues. Germline V gene sequence: CDR1 SQVTM, CDR2 ANQGSEA. V dropped 4 bases and J dropped 7 bases, with 16 bases sitting between them. The chain's CDR3 is CSVGDRPQSGYTF. The CDR3, as DNA: TGCAGCGTTGGAGACAGGCCCCAAAGTGGCTACACCTTC.

This clone was counted a single time. The chain combines TRBV2 with TRBJ2-1; 11 bases are shared with TRBD2. The CDR3 loop spans 15 amino acids. Germline V gives CDR1 SNHLY, CDR2 FYNNEI. J was trimmed by 4 bases and V by 6 bases; bases with no gene match: 5. This CDR3 reads CASRVTSGGYNEQFF. The CDR3 coding sequence is TGTGCCAGCAGGGTAACTAGCGGGGGTTACAATGAGCAGTTCTTC. Full variable domain (missing parts from reference TRBV2 and TRBJ2-1): EPEVTQTPSHQVTQMGQEVILRCVPISNHLYFYWYRQILGQKVEFLVSFYNNEISEKSEIFDDQFSVERPDGSNFTLKIRSTKLEDSAMYFCASRVTSGGYNEQFFGPGTRLTVL.